Given below is one T cell receptor (beta chain) in context. CDR1 and CDR2 (germline): LNHDA, SQIVND (reference sequence). This CDR3 contains 14 residues. With 5 bases clipped from V and 7 bases from J, the junction kept 5 bases outside the gene matches. The entry originates in a study of regulatory T cells in long-lasting Graves disease. TCR beta libraries were built with iRepertoire HTBI primers and Arm-PCR of CDR3 regions. Via MiXCR, TCRdb re-called the multiplex PCR reads, giving one row per CDR3 protein. The sample lists 410,000 or so distinct CDR3 sequences; about 15% were seen once. The time point is: newly diagnosed GD, antithyroid drugs for less than 3 months. The authors made the TCR library using RNA they extracted from PBMCs. The sample was also reused in another study, on T cells in Graves' hyperthyroidism and ophthalmopathy. This second report adds: The TCR CDR3 was amplified in a first-round RT-PCR using the HTBI primer set. Most expanded thyroid clonotypes above 0.001 also appeared in blood.

The chain couples TRBV19 to TRBJ2-2; 9 bases are a match to TRBD2. Here the sequenced sample was peripheral blood mononuclear cells (PBMCs), taken at new diagnosis, from a patient treated with antithyroid drugs. The origin of this receptor is a woman in her thirties with Graves disease. This CDR3 is CASSGGRAGGELFF. CDR3 bases: TGTGCCAGTAGTGGCGGGAGGGCAGGCGGGGAGCTGTTTTTT.